The rows below give T cell receptor beta chains drawn from one sample of a study of regulatory T cells in long-lasting Graves disease. TCRdb fed the multiplex PCR reads into MiXCR, producing one record per CDR3 protein. The table includes 250,000 to 300,000 distinct CDR3 sequences, roughly a fifth detected once. The sample in question was peripheral blood mononuclear cells (PBMCs), obtained when the disease was refractory, from a patient treated with antithyroid drugs. The receptors derive from a female donor with Graves disease. The CDR3 runs from the conserved cysteine through the conserved F or W. D genes are given only for firm matches. Size tells how often a clone was seen (once, few, many) or the class of an expanded clone, and some rows leave it out.

D	V	size	J	length	DNA	CDR3
-	TRBV3-1	-	TRBJ2-7	12	TGTGCCAGCAGCCAAGATGGGTGGGAGCAGTACTTC	CASSQDGWEQYF
-	TRBV7-9	many	TRBJ1-2	12	TGTGCCAGCAGCTCTCGACAGTATGGCTACACCTTC	CASSSRQYGYTF
TRBD1	TRBV28	many	TRBJ2-5	17	TGTGCCAGCAGTACCACAATGAACAGGGGGCCTCAAGAGACCCAGTACTTC	CASSTTMNRGPQETQYF
-	TRBV20-1	-	TRBJ2-7	14	TGCAGTGTTATCGGTAGCGTGACTCCCTACGAGCAGTACTTC	CSVIGSVTPYEQYF
-	TRBV7-3	-	TRBJ2-2	13	TGTGCCAGCAGCTCCAGGGGCGCCGGGGAGCTGTTTTTT	CASSSRGAGELFF
TRBD2	TRBV27	-	TRBJ2-7	14	TGTGCCAGCAGTTTACGCGGGAGTATCTACGGGCAGTACTTC	CASSLRGSIYGQYF
-	TRBV28	-	TRBJ2-5	14	TGTGCCAGCGGAAATCGAGGGCCCGCCGAGACCCAGTACTTC	CASGNRGPAETQYF
TRBD2	TRBV25-1	-	TRBJ2-5	15	TGTGCCAGCAGTGAACCGGGGGGAGGCCAGAGGACCCAGTACTTC	CASSEPGGGQRTQYF
-	TRBV27	-	TRBJ1-1	15	TGTGCCAGCAGCTTTATCCGTCACATGAACACTGAAGCTTTCTTT	CASSFIRHMNTEAFF
-	TRBV7-2	-	TRBJ1-3	13	TGTGCCAGCAGCCCGATGACAGGAAGCACCATATATTTT	CASSPMTGSTIYF
TRBD1	TRBV12-3/TRBV12-4	-	TRBJ2-2	16	TGTGCCAGCAGCCCCTGGGAGACAGGGGGTACCGGGGAGCTGTTTTTT	CASSPWETGGTGELFF
TRBD1	TRBV28	many	TRBJ1-2	14	TGTGCCAGCAGTTACAGGGGGCGTTCGGGGGGCTACACCTTC	CASSYRGRSGGYTF
TRBD2	TRBV6-4	few	TRBJ2-5	14	TGTGCCAGCAGTTTAATAACTAGCGCCGAGACCCAGTACTTC	CASSLITSAETQYF
-	TRBV6-1	few	TRBJ1-1	13	TGTGCCACCATCGGGGGAATGAACACTGAAGCTTTCTTT	CATIGGMNTEAFF